The 16 T cell receptor beta chains given below trace back to one sample, sequenced in a study of CD8 T cells in Susac syndrome. RNA totalling about 0.5 to 1 ug underwent reverse transcription with random hexamers. MiXCR, applied by TCRdb to the immunoSEQ multiplex PCR reads, yields one record per CDR3 protein. The table has hundreds of thousands of distinct CDR3 sequences, about 93% seen once; the top ten hold approximately 0.072%. Sequences were obtained from CD4+ T cells from PBMCs. These receptors all come from a human donor with multiple sclerosis.

The chain recombines TRBV23-1 with TRBJ2-1; the match to TRBD1 covers 9 bases. TRBV23-1 is designated an ORF whose function remains uncertain. V shed 4 bases and J 8 bases; nucleotides not matched to a gene: 9. The CDR3 has 15 amino acids. This CDR3 is CASSRDREQVDEQFF. CDR3 coding DNA: TGCGCCAGCAGTCGGGACAGGGAGCAGGTCGATGAGCAGTTCTTC.

V and J are TRBV20-1 and TRBJ2-3; tentative D call: TRBD1 (5 bases). Germline CDR1 is DFQATT and CDR2 is SNEGSKA (reference sequence). Trimming cost V 5 bases and J 1 base, with 13 bases left between them. The CDR3 contains 14 residues. CDR3 sequence: CSAPTERGTDTQYF. CDR3 nucleotides: TGCAGTGCTCCGACAGAAAGGGGCACAGATACGCAGTATTTT.

This clonotype was counted once. The rearrangement uses TRBV12-5 and TRBJ2-5; D is perhaps TRBD1 or TRBD2 (5 bases each). In germline, CDR1 is LGHNT, CDR2 FRNRAP. The CDR3 loop spans 13 amino acids. V gave up 7 bases and J gave up 9 bases, with 18 bases separating them. DNA for the CDR3: TGTGCTAGTGCCCACCAAACGGGACCTGCCCAGTACTTC. Protein sequence: CASAHQTGPAQYF.

This clonotype was counted once. V gene TRBV18 combines with J gene TRBJ2-5; D ambiguous. The germline V and J ends were trimmed by 3 bases and 0 bases, with 11 bases remaining between them. The CDR3 covers 15 residues. Per the germline V gene, CDR1 is KGHSH and CDR2 is LQKENI. The CDR3 spells CASSPLSSNQETQYF. CDR3 sequence (DNA): TGTGCCAGCTCACCCCTGAGCAGCAACCAAGAGACCCAGTACTTC.

The rearrangement joins TRBV6-5 to TRBJ1-2, with TRBD1 matching 8 bases. The V gene end was trimmed by 5 bases and the J gene end by 2 bases; junction bases not matched to a gene: 4. The CDR3 is made up of 14 amino acids. CDR1 and CDR2 (germline): MNHEY, SVGAGI. CDR3 DNA: TGTGCCAGCAGTCCCCGACAGGGGAACTATGGCTACACCTTC. It is translated as CASSPRQGNYGYTF.

CDR3 residues: CASSVRTGANTGELFF. Written as DNA, the CDR3 is TGTGCCAGCAGCGTTCGGACAGGGGCAAACACCGGGGAGCTGTTTTTT. The chain is built from TRBV9 and TRBJ2-2; 9 bases fit TRBD1. The V gene's germline CDR1 is SGDLS and CDR2 YYNGEE. This CDR3 has 16 residues. V lost 2 bases and J lost 2; bases outside the gene matches: 4.

The genes are TRBV5-4 and TRBJ1-4; D remains unclear. CDR3 length: 14 residues. V was cut by 5 bases and J by 6 bases, with 14 bases left in between. Looked up from germline, CDR1 is SGHNT and CDR2 is YYREEE (reference sequence). The CDR3 here is CASRSEGSHEKLFF. CDR3 coding DNA: TGTGCCAGCAGATCGGAGGGCTCCCATGAAAAACTGTTTTTT.

The chain employs TRBV6-5 and TRBJ2-2; no firm D call. Germline assignment: CDR1 MNHEY and CDR2 SVGAGI. The ends were cut back, 2 bases at V and 7 bases at J, with 8 bases in the middle. The CDR3 runs to 13 residues. The CDR3 DNA sequence: TGTGCCAGCAGTTACGAGGTGATCGGGGAGCTGTTTTTT. It codes for CASSYEVIGELFF.

The chain combines TRBV3-1 with TRBJ2-3; 10 bases map to TRBD2. The CDR3 is 15 amino acids. Germline trimming cut 1 base from V and 5 bases from J; bases unmatched to any gene: 3. Germline-derived CDR1 and CDR2 are LGHDT and YNNKEL (reference sequence). CDR3 DNA sequence: TGTGCCAGCAGCCAAGCCCCTAGCGGGAGAGATACGCAGTATTTT. As protein: CASSQAPSGRDTQYF.

J is TRBJ1-1 and V is TRBV19, with 7 nucleotides matching TRBD1. The CDR3 covers 13 residues. CDR1 is LNHDA, CDR2 SQIVND, per germline (reference sequence). V dropped 6 bases and J dropped 1; count of bases not matched to a gene: 2. The CDR3 DNA is TGTGCCAGTAGGAGGGACAGGAACACTGAAGCTTTCTTT. It is translated as CASRRDRNTEAFF.

V usage is TRBV21-1 and J usage is TRBJ2-7; the table's D call of TRBD1 was not tested on the DNA. TRBV21-1 constitutes a pseudogene. The CDR3 runs to 16 residues. The CDR3 loop is CASSKDGSRAGDEQYF. The DNA for the CDR3 is TGTGCCAGCAGCAAAGATGGGAGTCGGGCGGGGGACGAGCAGTACTTC.

The rearrangement links TRBV3-1 to TRBJ2-1; 7 bases align to TRBD1. The V gene end was trimmed by 1 base and the J gene end by 6 bases; junction bases not matched to a gene: 3. The CDR3 totals 14 residues. Germline assignment: CDR1 LGHDT and CDR2 YNNKEL (reference sequence). Here the CDR3 DNA reads TGTGCCAGCAGCCAAGCTCCAGGGGGCAATGAGCAGTTCTTC. Translating gives CASSQAPGGNEQFF.

The chain recombines TRBV7-8 with TRBJ2-2, with 12 bases aligning to TRBD2. CDR3 length: 19 residues. Germline V CDR1 and CDR2: SGHVS, FQNEAQ. The ends lost 5 bases at V and 5 bases at J; junction bases unmatched: 15. CDR3 amino acids: CASSLRGASGGVETGELFF. The DNA for the CDR3 is TGTGCCAGCAGCCTCAGGGGGGCTAGCGGGGGGGTGGAGACCGGGGAGCTGTTTTTT.

This clonotype was counted between two and nine times. The chain uses TRBV7-8 and TRBJ2-2, with no clear D. The V and J ends lost 4 bases and 6 bases respectively, with 9 bases between them. CDR1 is SGHVS and CDR2 is FQNEAQ in the germline V gene. The CDR3 runs to 13 residues. The CDR3 DNA follows: TGTGCCAGCAGCTCGGACGACCCCGGGGAGCTGTTTTTT. This gives the protein CASSSDDPGELFF.

The rearrangement uses TRBV4-1 and TRBJ1-5; 10 nucleotides align to TRBD1. V dropped 2 bases and J dropped 5; count of bases not matched to a gene: 12. The CDR3 is 18 amino acids. In germline, CDR1 is MGHRA, CDR2 YSYEKL. CDR3 DNA sequence: TGCGCCAGCAGCCAACAACTGATGGGACAGGGGATGGATCAGCCCCAGCATTTT. The encoded protein is CASSQQLMGQGMDQPQHF.

J is TRBJ1-2 and V is TRBV5-1, with D hard to call. The V and J ends lost 4 bases and 8 bases respectively, with 12 bases between them. The V gene's germline CDR1 is SGHRS and CDR2 YFSETQ. There are 12 residues in the CDR3. This CDR3 reads CASSQSAGGYTF. CDR3 sequence (DNA): TGCGCCAGCAGCCAGAGCGCGGGAGGCTACACCTTC.